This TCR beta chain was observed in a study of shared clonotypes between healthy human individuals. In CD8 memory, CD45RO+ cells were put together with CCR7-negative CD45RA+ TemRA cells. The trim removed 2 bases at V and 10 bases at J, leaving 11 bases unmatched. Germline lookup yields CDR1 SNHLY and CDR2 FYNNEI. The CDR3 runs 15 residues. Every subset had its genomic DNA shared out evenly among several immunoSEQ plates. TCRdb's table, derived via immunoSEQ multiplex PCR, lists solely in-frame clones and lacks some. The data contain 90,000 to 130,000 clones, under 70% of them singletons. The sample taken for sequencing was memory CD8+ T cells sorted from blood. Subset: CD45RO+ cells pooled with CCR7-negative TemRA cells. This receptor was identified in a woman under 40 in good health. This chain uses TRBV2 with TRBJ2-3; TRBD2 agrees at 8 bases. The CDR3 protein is CASSETSGREVAQYF. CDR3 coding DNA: TGTGCCAGCAGTGAAACTAGCGGCAGGGAAGTTGCGCAGTATTTT.